These 5 T cell receptor beta chains originate from one sample sequenced in a study of T-cell memory formation after mild COVID-19. Via MiXCR, TCRdb re-called the 5' RACE reads, giving one row per CDR3 protein. The table includes some 190,000 distinct CDR3 sequences, roughly 17% detected once. Sequencing was performed on PBMCs or a T cell subset sorted from them (not recorded which). The receptors stem from an adult woman who had mild COVID-19 (a few samples of this study predate the infection). Cell type and time point are not known.

This clonotype came up many times. The chain employs TRBV7-2 and TRBJ2-3; TRBD1 might be the D (5 bases). V was pared by 4 bases and J by 5 bases, with 7 bases between. The CDR3 totals 12 residues. Germline-derived CDR1 and CDR2 are SGHTA and FQGNSA. CDR3 in amino acids: CASSSTGDTQYF. The CDR3 DNA reads as TGTGCCAGCAGCTCCACAGGAGATACGCAGTATTTT.

This clonotype was found a few times. The chain combines TRBV7-9 with TRBJ2-3, with D maybe TRBD2 (6 bases). The CDR3 sequence is 14 residues long. Per the germline V gene, CDR1 is SEHNR and CDR2 is FQNEAQ (reference sequence). The V and J ends lost 6 bases and 5 bases respectively, with 15 bases between them. The CDR3 bases are TGTGCCAGCAGGGAACCTGGGGGACTAGATACGCAGTATTTT. This translates into CASREPGGLDTQYF. The variable domain in full, completed from reference TRBV7-9 and TRBJ2-3, reads DTGVSQNPRHKITKRGQNVTFRCDPISEHNRLYWYRQTLGQGPEFLTYFQNEAQLEKSRLLSDRFSAERPKGSFSTLEIQRTEQGDSAMYLCASREPGGLDTQYFGPGTRLTVL.

This clonotype has a handful of counts. This chain connects TRBV7-8 to TRBJ1-5; D not resolved. This CDR3 is 14 amino acids long. V shed 1 base and J shed 2 bases, with 6 bases lying between them. Germline V gene data show CDR1 as SGHVS and CDR2 as FQNEAQ. The DNA for the CDR3 is TGTGCCAGCAGCTTAGGATTAGGCAATCAGCCCCAGCATTTT. Amino acid sequence: CASSLGLGNQPQHF. Together with reference TRBV7-8 and TRBJ1-5, the CDR3 gives the full variable domain: GAGVSQSPRYKVAKRGQDVALRCDPISGHVSLFWYQQALGQGPEFLTYFQNEAQLDKSGLPSDRFFAERPEGSVSTLKIQRTQQEDSAVYLCASSLGLGNQPQHFGDGTRLSIL.

This clonotype has a handful of counts. This chain connects TRBV6-6 to TRBJ1-1; 8 bases match TRBD1. Germline assignment: CDR1 MNHNY and CDR2 SVGAGI (reference sequence). CDR3 length: 14 amino acids. V trimming: 7 bases; J trimming: 4 bases; junction bases outside the gene matches: 8. The CDR3 DNA follows: TGTGCCAGCAACCCACAGGGGGTTGTCACTGAAGCTTTCTTT. It encodes CASNPQGVVTEAFF.

The V call is TRBV18, the J call TRBJ1-1; no reliable D call. Germline assignment: CDR1 KGHSH and CDR2 LQKENI. The CDR3 covers 12 residues. The V and J ends lost 3 bases and 1 base respectively, with 3 bases between them. The CDR3 loop is CASSPQNTEAFF. CDR3 DNA sequence: TGTGCCAGCTCACCTCAGAACACTGAAGCTTTCTTT. The whole variable domain, filled in from reference TRBV18 and TRBJ1-1, reads NAGVMQNPRHLVRRRGQEARLRCSPMKGHSHVYWYRQLPEEGLKFMVYLQKENIIDESGMPKERFSAEFPKEGPSILRIQQVVRGDSAAYFCASSPQNTEAFFGQGTRLTVV.